This T cell receptor beta chain is drawn from a study of blood T cell repertoires in COVID-19. The V and J ends lost 1 base and 3 bases respectively, with 6 bases between them. From germline, CDR1 is LGHNA and CDR2 YSLEER. The CDR3 extends over 13 amino acids. Sequencing was performed with immunoSEQ multiplex PCR; in TCRdb, only in-frame clones are kept and a portion is missing. This sample has approximately 98,000 clones; over 80% occur once, and the top ten carry 15% to 20%. This sequence was found in a man aged 80 or over with acute or convalescent COVID-19. The gene calls are TRBV4-3 and TRBJ1-1; possibly TRBD1 for D (5 bases). Sequencing input: peripheral blood. DNA for the CDR3: TGCGCCAGCAGCCAAGTAGGGGACACTGAAGCTTTCTTT. Translating gives CASSQVGDTEAFF.